This T cell receptor (beta chain) was sequenced for a study of blood T cell repertoires in COVID-19. Study details: The study drew acute and convalescent COVID-19 samples from the United States, Italy and Spain.

Method: immunoSEQ multiplex PCR; TCRdb's copy keeps in-frame clones and lacks some. This sample carries 150,000 to 200,000 clones, less than 90% of them seen once, and the ten largest clones take 6% to 8.5%. This CDR3 spans 16 amino acids. Unmatched junction bases numbered 9, after V lost 4 bases and J lost 4 bases. Germline CDR1 reads MNHNY; CDR2 reads SVGAGI (reference sequence). Sample: peripheral blood. The gene calls are TRBV6-6 and TRBJ2-2; TRBD1 agrees at 7 bases. The clonotype originates from a woman in her 70s with COVID-19, enrolled during active disease. The DNA for the CDR3 is TGTGCCAGCAGTTTAAGACAGGGTTCGGGCACCGGGGAGCTGTTTTTT. Protein product: CASSLRQGSGTGELFF.